Described below is a single T cell receptor (beta chain) sequence and its context. TCRdb keeps only in-frame clones here, not all; method: immunoSEQ multiplex PCR. The sample has about 27,000 clones; almost 90% are singletons. CDR1 MDHEN and CDR2 SYDVKM come from the germline V gene. J lost 6 bases, V lost 2 bases, and 3 bases had no gene match. This CDR3 has 14 residues. The record originates from a study of T cell changes during pregnancy in multiple sclerosis. The TCR comes from a female donor with multiple sclerosis, enrolled in a pregnancy study. V gene TRBV28 combines with J gene TRBJ2-1, with 8 bases that match TRBD2. The sample was CD8+ T cells from peripheral blood mononuclear cells, taken in the second trimester of pregnancy. CDR3 region: CASSLAGGSNEQFF. The CDR3 DNA reads as TGTGCCAGCAGTTTAGCGGGGGGTAGCAATGAGCAGTTCTTC.